One and the same sample provided the 28 T cell receptor beta chains below, sequenced in a study of shared clonotypes between healthy human individuals. Data came from immunoSEQ multiplex PCR; TCRdb stores just in-frame clones and leaves some out. The table lists 550,000 to 850,000 clones, over 65% of them singletons, with less than 2% in the top ten. Sequenced: memory CD4+ T cells sorted from blood. Subset noted: CD45RA-negative fraction. The receptors here all came from a woman in her twenties or thirties in good health.

With regard to this clone: This sample also contains other DNA sequences that code for the same CDR3. V gene TRBV11-2 combines with J gene TRBJ2-6; D gene uncertain. The CDR3 runs 13 residues. V was shortened by 3 bases and J by 4 bases, with 4 bases between the two germline ends. Germline loops: CDR1 SGHAT, CDR2 FQNNGV. This CDR3 is CASSLTGANVLTF. The CDR3 region has the DNA TGTGCCAGCAGCTTGACCGGGGCCAACGTCCTGACTTTC.

This rearrangement joins TRBV6-5 to TRBJ2-7; TRBD2 matches at 8 bases. This CDR3 is 15 amino acids long. Trimming cost V 2 bases and J 2 bases; bases outside gene matches: 5. Germline V CDR1 and CDR2: MNHEY, SVGAGI. CDR3 sequence reads: CASSYAAGRAYEQYF. Here the CDR3 DNA reads TGTGCCAGCAGTTACGCAGCCGGGAGGGCCTACGAGCAGTACTTC.

The rearrangement joins TRBV5-1 to TRBJ2-6; D not resolved. Between the trimmed V and J ends, which lost 3 bases and 0 bases, there was a span of 10 bases. CDR1 and CDR2 (germline): SGHRS, YFSETQ. This CDR3 contains 16 residues. The CDR3 DNA reads TGCGCCAGCAGCTCAACGTACAGCTCTGGGGCCAACGTCCTGACTTTC. Translated: CASSSTYSSGANVLTF.

The gene calls are TRBV28 and TRBJ2-1; D possibly corresponds to TRBD2 (6 bases). From germline, CDR1 is MDHEN and CDR2 SYDVKM. The CDR3 covers 14 residues. V was shortened by 6 bases and J by 6 bases, with 15 bases between the two germline ends. CDR3 region: CASRGNPGSNEQFF. The CDR3, as DNA: TGTGCCAGCAGGGGAAACCCCGGGAGCAATGAGCAGTTCTTC.

The CDR3 DNA is TGTGCCAGCAGCACCAGGGACTACGGGGAGACCCAGTACTTC. This translates into CASSTRDYGETQYF. The chain couples TRBV5-4 to TRBJ2-5; 7 positions agree with TRBD2. Germline V CDR1 and CDR2: SGHNT, YYREEE (reference sequence). With 4 bases clipped from V and 5 bases from J, the junction kept 8 bases outside the gene matches. This CDR3 is 14 amino acids long.

The chain combines TRBV11-2 with TRBJ2-1; D is uncertain. Germline V lookup: CDR1 SGHAT, CDR2 FQNNGV. The ends were cut back, 3 bases at V and 0 bases at J, with 12 bases in the middle. The length of the CDR3 is 16 residues. CDR3 DNA: TGTGCCAGCAGCTTGCTGGGAAGGGTCTCCTACAATGAGCAGTTCTTC. Amino acid sequence: CASSLLGRVSYNEQFF.

The rearrangement uses TRBV27 and TRBJ2-7, with D unresolved. Germline CDR1 is MNHEY and CDR2 is SMNVEV (reference sequence). V shed 5 bases and J shed 6 bases, with 20 bases lying between them. CDR3 size: 15 residues. CDR3 nucleotide sequence: TGTGCCAGCAGTCCCCTCGCCGCCCCACGGAGCGAGCAGTACTTC. Its translation is CASSPLAAPRSEQYF.

This rearrangement joins TRBV9 to TRBJ1-5, with D perhaps TRBD1 (5 bases). Trimming left V 0 bases short and J 7 bases short, with 14 bases between. The CDR3 totals 15 residues. Looked up from germline, CDR1 is SGDLS and CDR2 is YYNGEE. The CDR3 loop is CASSVGVGEGQPQHF. CDR3 coding DNA: TGTGCCAGCAGCGTAGGAGTTGGGGAGGGGCAGCCCCAGCATTTT.

This chain connects TRBV2 to TRBJ1-2; TRBD1 matches 7 bases. The length of the CDR3 is 14 residues. The V and J ends lost 4 bases and 2 bases, in that order; junction bases with no gene match: 4. From germline, CDR1 is SNHLY and CDR2 FYNNEI. The CDR3 DNA follows: TGTGCCAGCAGTGCTACAGGGGTGAACTATGGCTACACCTTC. It encodes CASSATGVNYGYTF.

This chain joins TRBV28 and TRBJ2-7; tentative D call: TRBD1 (6 bases). Trimming pared 8 bases from V and 2 bases from J, leaving 31 bases between. The CDR3 totals 19 residues. Germline V gives CDR1 MDHEN, CDR2 SYDVKM. CDR3 nucleotide sequence: TGTGCCAGCTCTAACTTAGAGACAGGTTCCCCCTTCGAAACCTACGAGCAGTACTTC. It specifies CASSNLETGSPFETYEQYF.

This CDR3 reads CASSIGSNTGELFF. In DNA, the CDR3 is TGTGCCAGCAGCATAGGCTCGAACACCGGGGAGCTGTTTTTT. The rearrangement links TRBV11-3 to TRBJ2-2, with D unclear. CDR3 size: 14 residues. V shed 5 bases and J shed 0 bases, with 7 bases lying between them. CDR1 and CDR2 (germline): SGHNT, YENEEA. Full variable domain (remainder filled in from reference TRBV11-3 and TRBJ2-2): EAGVVQSPRYKIIEKKQPVAFWCNPISGHNTLYWYLQNLGQGPELLIRYENEEAVDDSQLPKDRFSAERLKGVDSTLKIQPAELGDSAVYLCASSIGSNTGELFFGEGSRLTVL.

The chain is built from TRBV29-1 and TRBJ2-1, with a tentative D call TRBD1 (5 bases). V lost 7 bases, J lost 7 bases, and 11 bases lay in between. The V gene's germline CDR1 is SQVTM and CDR2 ANQGSEA. This CDR3 region has 11 residues. CDR3 DNA sequence: TGCAGCGCAGAAAGGGGAAATGAGCAGTTCTTC. This codes for CSAERGNEQFF.

This chain joins TRBV6-6 and TRBJ2-7, with a weak D call TRBD1 (6 bases). The CDR3 consists of 14 residues. The V end lost 6 bases, the J end lost 3 bases, and 15 bases lay between the germline ends. Germline V gene data show CDR1 as MNHNY and CDR2 as SVGAGI (reference sequence). In DNA form, the CDR3 reads TGTGCCAGCAGACAGGGTTCGGATATCTACGAGCAGTACTTC. Translated, it gives CASRQGSDIYEQYF.

V and J are TRBV6-1 and TRBJ2-6, with 8 positions matching TRBD1. The CDR3 is 20 amino acids. After removal of 3 bases from V and 0 bases from J, the junction contained 13 bases not matched to a gene. CDR1 and CDR2 from the germline V gene are MNHNS and SASEGT. The DNA of the CDR3 is TGTGCCAGCAGTGACCGGGACAGGTCTTCAACCAGCTCTGGGGCCAACGTCCTGACTTTC. This translates into CASSDRDRSSTSSGANVLTF.

This clone was counted a single time. The chain combines TRBV6-1 with TRBJ2-5; 7 nucleotides agree with TRBD2. J gave up 5 bases and V 6 bases, and 12 bases lay outside the gene matches. Germline V lookup: CDR1 MNHNS, CDR2 SASEGT. This CDR3 has 15 residues. In nucleotides, the CDR3 is TGTGCCAGCAGGGTCCTTTGGGAGGGCCGGGAGACCCAGTACTTC. Amino acid sequence: CASRVLWEGRETQYF.

The rearrangement links TRBV11-2 to TRBJ2-5; D is perhaps TRBD1 (5 bases). Germline CDR1 reads SGHAT; CDR2 reads FQNNGV. The V and J ends lost 5 bases and 4 bases respectively, with 14 bases between them. There are 14 residues in the CDR3. The CDR3 bases are TGTGCCAGCAGCCCCCAGGGCCCAGGAGAGACCCAGTACTTC. Translation gives CASSPQGPGETQYF.

The chain is built from TRBV9 and TRBJ2-1; D is uncertain. Trimming took off 1 base at V and 6 bases at J, with 8 bases between the two ends. CDR1 is SGDLS, CDR2 YYNGEE, per germline. This CDR3 comprises 13 residues. The CDR3 sequence is CASSVSRSNEQFF. The CDR3 DNA reads TGTGCCAGCAGCGTATCCCGCAGCAATGAGCAGTTCTTC.

V is TRBV25-1 and J is TRBJ1-2; 8 nucleotides agree with TRBD1. Looked up from germline, CDR1 is MGHDK and CDR2 is SYGVNS. The CDR3 totals 16 residues. Germline trimming cut 4 bases from V and 1 base from J; bases unmatched to any gene: 8. Here the CDR3 DNA reads TGTGCCAGCAGTGTCGGGGCAGGGGGCTTTAACTATGGCTACACCTTC. This translates into CASSVGAGGFNYGYTF.

This chain links TRBV2 with TRBJ2-7; the match to TRBD1 covers 7 bases. Germline assignment: CDR1 SNHLY and CDR2 FYNNEI. V shed 7 bases, J shed 3 bases, and the junction held 9 bases outside the gene matches. CDR3 size: 14 residues. CDR3 residues: CASNKGQTDYEQYF. The CDR3 DNA is TGTGCCAGCAATAAGGGACAGACAGACTACGAGCAGTACTTC. The complete variable domain, with remaining parts taken from reference TRBV2 and TRBJ2-7, reads EPEVTQTPSHQVTQMGQEVILRCVPISNHLYFYWYRQILGQKVEFLVSFYNNEISEKSEIFDDQFSVERPDGSNFTLKIRSTKLEDSAMYFCASNKGQTDYEQYFGPGTRLTVT.

V and J are TRBV11-1 and TRBJ1-4; 8 bases align to TRBD1. V lost 0 bases to trimming and J lost 7 bases; unmatched junction nucleotides: 10. CDR3 size: 17 residues. The V gene's germline CDR1 is SGHAT and CDR2 FQDESV (reference sequence). CDR3 in DNA: TGTGCCAGCAGCTTAGCCGGGACAGGCTCACCGAGTGAAAAACTGTTTTTT. Its protein product is CASSLAGTGSPSEKLFF.

The V gene is TRBV6-1, the J gene TRBJ1-1; D is ambiguous. This CDR3 spans 13 amino acids. Germline loops: CDR1 MNHNS, CDR2 SASEGT. V lost 8 bases, J lost 2 bases, and 12 bases lay in between. The CDR3 coding sequence is TGTGCCAGCGACGGGCAGCGAAACACTGAAGCTTTCTTT. Translated: CASDGQRNTEAFF.

The DNA of the CDR3 is TGTGCCAGCAGTTTGGGACTAGATCCCTACGAGCAGTACTTC. This translates into CASSLGLDPYEQYF. This chain uses TRBV28 with TRBJ2-7, with 8 bases lining up with TRBD2. From germline, CDR1 is MDHEN and CDR2 SYDVKM. The CDR3 length is 14 residues. The V and J ends lost 3 bases and 2 bases, in that order; junction bases with no gene match: 3.

This chain connects TRBV6-6 to TRBJ2-7, with a possible D match to TRBD1 (6 bases). Germline V gene lookup returns CDR1 MNHNY and CDR2 SVGAGI (reference sequence). V lost 2 bases to trimming and J lost 5 bases, with 10 bases between them. The CDR3 is 13 amino acids. The CDR3 is CASSYNRDDEQYF. In nucleotides, the CDR3 is TGTGCCAGCAGTTACAACAGGGACGACGAGCAGTACTTC.

This sequence joins TRBV4-1 and TRBJ2-1; 13 bases are a match to TRBD2. CDR3 length: 14 amino acids. The germline V gene has CDR1 MGHRA and CDR2 YSYEKL. The V gene end was trimmed by 8 bases and the J gene end by 4 bases; junction bases not matched to a gene: 2. CDR3 sequence reads: CASSGLAGYNEQFF. In nucleotides, the CDR3 is TGCGCCAGCTCGGGACTAGCGGGATACAATGAGCAGTTCTTC.

This chain connects TRBV6-6 to TRBJ2-1, with no clear D. The CDR3 consists of 13 residues. V lost 0 bases to trimming and J lost 6 bases, with 6 bases between them. The germline V gene encodes CDR1 MNHNY and CDR2 SVGAGI (reference sequence). CDR3 bases: TGTGCCAGCAGTTACTCTGGACGCAATGAGCAGTTCTTC. This translates into CASSYSGRNEQFF.

The V and J genes are TRBV19 and TRBJ2-7; D gene ambiguous. Germline lookup yields CDR1 LNHDA and CDR2 SQIVND (reference sequence). Trimming took 5 bases from V and 5 from J, leaving 22 bases between them. The length of the CDR3 is 16 residues. The CDR3 nucleotides are TGTGCCAGTAGTTCCCCGGACCCCCTTCAGATACACGAGCAGTACTTC. Amino acids: CASSSPDPLQIHEQYF.

For this clone: Its ends do not fully match the called genes, so a read error is possible. The chain carries TRBV18 and TRBJ2-1; the D gene is possibly TRBD1 (5 bases). CDR1 and CDR2 from the germline V gene are KGHSH and LQKENI. The CDR3 sequence is 11 residues long. The CDR3 DNA reads as TGTGCCAGCTCACCGACAGAGCAGTTGATCTTC. Protein sequence: CASSPTEQLIF.

This chain connects TRBV27 to TRBJ2-7; TRBD1 or TRBD2 may be the D gene (5 bases each). CDR1 and CDR2 (germline): MNHEY, SMNVEV (reference sequence). V was pared by 7 bases and J by 4 bases, with 14 bases between. This CDR3 has 13 residues. CDR3 DNA sequence: TGTGCCAGCAAGTCGTTGGGGGTTTACGAGCAGTACTTC. Translation gives CASKSLGVYEQYF.